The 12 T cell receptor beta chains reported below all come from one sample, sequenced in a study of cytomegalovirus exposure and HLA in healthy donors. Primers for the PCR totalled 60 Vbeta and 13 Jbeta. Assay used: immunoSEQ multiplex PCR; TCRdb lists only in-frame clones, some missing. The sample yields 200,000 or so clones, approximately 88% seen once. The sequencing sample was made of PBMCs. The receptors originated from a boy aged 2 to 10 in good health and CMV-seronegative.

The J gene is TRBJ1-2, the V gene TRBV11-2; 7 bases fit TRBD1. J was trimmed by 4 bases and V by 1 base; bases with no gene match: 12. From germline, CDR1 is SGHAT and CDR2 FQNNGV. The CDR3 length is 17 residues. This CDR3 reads CASSLGGGQGDTYGYTF. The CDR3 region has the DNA TGTGCCAGCAGCTTAGGAGGTGGCCAGGGGGATACCTATGGCTACACCTTC.

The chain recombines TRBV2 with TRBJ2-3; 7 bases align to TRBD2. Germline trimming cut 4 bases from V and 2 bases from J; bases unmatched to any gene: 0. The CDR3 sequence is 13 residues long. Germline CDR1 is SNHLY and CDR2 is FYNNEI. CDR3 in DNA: TGTGCCAGCAGTGGGGACTACACAGATACGCAGTATTTT. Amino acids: CASSGDYTDTQYF.

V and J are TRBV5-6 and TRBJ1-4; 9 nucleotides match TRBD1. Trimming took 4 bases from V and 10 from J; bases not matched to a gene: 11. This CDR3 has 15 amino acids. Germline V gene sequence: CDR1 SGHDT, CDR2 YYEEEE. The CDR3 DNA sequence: TGTGCCAGCAGCCTCGGACAGGGGCGAGGTGGAAAACTGTTTTTT. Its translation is CASSLGQGRGGKLFF. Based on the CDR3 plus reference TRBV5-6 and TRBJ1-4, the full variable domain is DAGVTQSPTHLIKTRGQQVTLRCSPKSGHDTVSWYQQALGQGPQFIFQYYEEEERQRGNFPDRFSGHQFPNYSSELNVNALLLGDSALYLCASSLGQGRGGKLFFGSGTQLSVL.

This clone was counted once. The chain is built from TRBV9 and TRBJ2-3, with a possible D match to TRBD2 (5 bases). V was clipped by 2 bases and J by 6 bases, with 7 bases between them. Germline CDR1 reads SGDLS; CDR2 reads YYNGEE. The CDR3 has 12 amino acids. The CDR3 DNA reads TGTGCCAGCAGCGTGGGAGCCGATACGCAGTATTTT. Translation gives CASSVGADTQYF.

The CDR3 loop reads CASSLYRGTVTEAFF. The CDR3 nucleotides read TGTGCCAGCAGTTTATATCGGGGGACGGTTACTGAAGCTTTCTTT. The V gene is TRBV27, the J gene TRBJ1-1, with D possibly being TRBD1 (5 bases). The CDR3 loop spans 15 amino acids. Trimming cost V 1 base and J 5 bases, with 14 bases left between them. CDR1 MNHEY and CDR2 SMNVEV come from the germline V gene (reference sequence).

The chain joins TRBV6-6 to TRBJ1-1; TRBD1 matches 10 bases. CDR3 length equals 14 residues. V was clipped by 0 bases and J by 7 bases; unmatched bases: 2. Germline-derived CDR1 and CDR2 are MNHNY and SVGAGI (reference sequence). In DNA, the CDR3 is TGTGCCAGCAGTTACTCGGGGGACAGGGGTGAAGCTTTCTTT. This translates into CASSYSGDRGEAFF.

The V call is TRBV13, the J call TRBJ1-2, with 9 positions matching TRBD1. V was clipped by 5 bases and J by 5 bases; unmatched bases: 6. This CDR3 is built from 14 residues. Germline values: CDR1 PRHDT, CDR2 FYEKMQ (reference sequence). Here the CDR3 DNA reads TGTGCCAGCAGCCCCCGGGACAGGGTTTATGGCTACACCTTC. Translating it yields CASSPRDRVYGYTF.

CDR3 sequence (DNA): TGCGCCAGCAGCCAACTCGGACTCCACCAAGAGACCCAGTACTTC. Translated, it gives CASSQLGLHQETQYF. The chain joins TRBV4-1 to TRBJ2-5; a weak D match, TRBD2 (5 bases). Trimming stripped 2 bases from V and 0 bases from J, with 10 bases between. This CDR3 has 15 residues. The germline gives CDR1 MGHRA, CDR2 YSYEKL.

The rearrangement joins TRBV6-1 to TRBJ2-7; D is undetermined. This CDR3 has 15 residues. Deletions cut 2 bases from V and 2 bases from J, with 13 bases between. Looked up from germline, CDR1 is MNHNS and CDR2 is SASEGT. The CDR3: CASSEMAGVTYEQYF. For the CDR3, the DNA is TGTGCCAGCAGTGAAATGGCCGGAGTGACCTACGAGCAGTACTTC.

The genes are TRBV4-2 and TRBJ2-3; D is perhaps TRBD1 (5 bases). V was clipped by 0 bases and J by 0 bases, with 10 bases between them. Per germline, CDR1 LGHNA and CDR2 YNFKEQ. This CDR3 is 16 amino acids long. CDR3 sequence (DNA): TGTGCCAGCAGCCAAGAAGGAAGACAGAGCACAGATACGCAGTATTTT. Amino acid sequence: CASSQEGRQSTDTQYF.

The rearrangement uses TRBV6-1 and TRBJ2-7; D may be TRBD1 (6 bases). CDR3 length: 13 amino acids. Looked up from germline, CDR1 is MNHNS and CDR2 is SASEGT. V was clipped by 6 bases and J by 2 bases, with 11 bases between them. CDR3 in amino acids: CASRTGTTYEQYF. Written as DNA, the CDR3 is TGTGCCAGCAGGACCGGGACAACCTACGAGCAGTACTTC.

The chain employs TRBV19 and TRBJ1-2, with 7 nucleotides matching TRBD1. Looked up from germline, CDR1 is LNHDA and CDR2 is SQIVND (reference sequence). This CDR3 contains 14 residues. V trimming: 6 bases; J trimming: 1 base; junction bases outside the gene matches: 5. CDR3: CASRQGDFNYGYTF. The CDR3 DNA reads TGTGCCAGTAGGCAGGGGGATTTTAACTATGGCTACACCTTC.